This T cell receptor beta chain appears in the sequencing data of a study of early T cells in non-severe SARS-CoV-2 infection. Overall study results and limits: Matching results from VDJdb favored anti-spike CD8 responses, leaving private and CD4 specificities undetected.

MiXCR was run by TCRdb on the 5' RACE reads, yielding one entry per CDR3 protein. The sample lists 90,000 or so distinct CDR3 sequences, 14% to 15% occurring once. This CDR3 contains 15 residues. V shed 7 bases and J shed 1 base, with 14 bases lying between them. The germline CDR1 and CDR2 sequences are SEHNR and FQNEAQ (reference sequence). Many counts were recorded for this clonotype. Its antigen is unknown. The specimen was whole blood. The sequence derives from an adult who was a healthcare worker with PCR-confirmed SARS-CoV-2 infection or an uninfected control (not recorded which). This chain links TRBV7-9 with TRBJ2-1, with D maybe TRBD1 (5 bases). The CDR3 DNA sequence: TGTGCCAGCAAACGACCCCAGGGTTCCTACAATGAGCAGTTCTTC. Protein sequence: CASKRPQGSYNEQFF.